This TCR beta chain stems from a study of Ad26.COV2.S vaccination and SARS-CoV-2 variants. Data came from immunoSEQ multiplex PCR; TCRdb stores just in-frame clones and leaves some out. The repertoire holds about 260,000 clones, roughly nine tenths seen once, with approximately 3% in the top ten. This clone was observed a handful of times. The treatment denotes: 15 to 20 received Ad26.COV2.S at low or high dose, single or two shots; 5 received placebo; per-sample allocation not given. It was on day 63 after the first vaccine or placebo injection that samples were taken. It was Wuhan-strain SARS-CoV-2 spike that the Ad26 vaccine vector expressed. With 1 base removed from V and 3 bases from J, the gap between germline ends came to 3 bases. The CDR3 length is 12 residues. Looked up from germline, CDR1 is LGHDT and CDR2 is YNNKEL (reference sequence).

The receptor's source is a person aged 18-60 years who received the Ad26.COV2.S COVID-19 vaccine or a placebo. The gene calls are TRBV3-1 (or the pseudogene TRBV3-2) and TRBJ1-2; no firm D call. This material consisted of peripheral blood, taken in a trial of Ad26.COV2.S vaccine versus placebo. The CDR3 DNA follows: TGTGCCAGCAGCCAAGGAGACTATGGCTACACCTTC. Translated, it gives CASSQGDYGYTF.